This TCR beta chain was documented in a study of cytomegalovirus exposure and HLA in healthy donors. Study-level background: Within the Caucasian-associated ancestry cluster were around 80% of the 350 to 400 genotyped donors.

From germline, CDR1 is MDHEN and CDR2 SYDVKM. The CDR3 spans 16 residues. V was clipped by 5 bases and J by 4 bases; unmatched bases: 8. Notes on the study in general: Indistinguishability led to the exclusion of some V segments, TRBV6-2 and TRBV6-3 included. What a later analysis showed was that several of the most significant clusters appeared linked to common viral pathogens.

Among the donors, all were healthy bone marrow donors. Primers included in the PCR were 60 Vbeta and 13 Jbeta primers. Repertoires were generated with immunoSEQ multiplex PCR, while TCRdb's copy carries only in-frame clones and drops some. The sample yields 150,000 or so clones, roughly 80% seen once. This clone has more than one count but fewer than ten. Antigen: not known. The clonotype originates from a man aged 18 to 29 in good health and CMV-seropositive. V usage is TRBV28 and J usage is TRBJ2-1, with 10 bases matching TRBD1. The sequencing sample was made of PBMCs. The CDR3 nucleotides read TGTGCCAGCAGTCCTGCCGGGGACAGGGGTTACAATGAGCAGTTCTTC. Translating it yields CASSPAGDRGYNEQFF.